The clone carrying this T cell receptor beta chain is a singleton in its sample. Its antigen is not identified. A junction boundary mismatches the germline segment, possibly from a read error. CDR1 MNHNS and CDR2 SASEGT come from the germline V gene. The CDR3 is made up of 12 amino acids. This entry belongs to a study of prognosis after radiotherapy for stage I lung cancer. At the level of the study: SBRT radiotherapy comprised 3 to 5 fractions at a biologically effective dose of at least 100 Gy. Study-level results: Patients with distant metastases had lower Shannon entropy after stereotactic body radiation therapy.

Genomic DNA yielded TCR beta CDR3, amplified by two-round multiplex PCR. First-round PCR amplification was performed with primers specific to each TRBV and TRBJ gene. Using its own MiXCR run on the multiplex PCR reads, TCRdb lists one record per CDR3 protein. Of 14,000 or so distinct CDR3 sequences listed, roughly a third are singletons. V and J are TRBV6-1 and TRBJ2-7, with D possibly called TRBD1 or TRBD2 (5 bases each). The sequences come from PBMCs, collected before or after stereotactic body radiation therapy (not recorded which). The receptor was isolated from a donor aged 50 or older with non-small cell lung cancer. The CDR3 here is CASSTIGTGRDF. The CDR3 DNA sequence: TGTGCCAGCAGTACAATCGGGACGGGCAGGGACTTC.